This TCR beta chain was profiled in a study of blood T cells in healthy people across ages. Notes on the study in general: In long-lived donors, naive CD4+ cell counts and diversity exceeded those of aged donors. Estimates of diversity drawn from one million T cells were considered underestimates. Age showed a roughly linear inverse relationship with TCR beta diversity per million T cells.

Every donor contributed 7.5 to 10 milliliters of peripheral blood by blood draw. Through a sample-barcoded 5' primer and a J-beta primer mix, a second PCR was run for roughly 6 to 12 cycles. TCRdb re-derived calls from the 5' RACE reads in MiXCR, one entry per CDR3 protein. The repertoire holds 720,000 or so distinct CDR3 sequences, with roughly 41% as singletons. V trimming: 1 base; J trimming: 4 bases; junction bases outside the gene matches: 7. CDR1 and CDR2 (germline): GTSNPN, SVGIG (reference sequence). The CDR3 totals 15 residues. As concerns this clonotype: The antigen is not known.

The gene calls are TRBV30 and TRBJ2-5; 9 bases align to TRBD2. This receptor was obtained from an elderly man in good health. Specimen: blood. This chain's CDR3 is CAWSGGGSGGETQYF. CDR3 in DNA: TGTGCCTGGAGTGGCGGGGGTAGCGGGGGAGAGACCCAGTACTTC.